This TCR beta chain was retrieved from a study of blood T cell repertoires in COVID-19. In the study overall: The origin of the acute and convalescent COVID-19 samples was the United States, Italy and Spain. T cells, B-cell-depleted T cells, or PBMCs provided the cDNA or gDNA that served as material.

As originally analysed: Nucleated cell number was recorded as an estimate derived from reference gene primer amplification. Sequencing was performed with immunoSEQ multiplex PCR; in TCRdb, only in-frame clones are kept and a portion is missing. V, J and clone size were drawn from that table, and D and trimming were deduced from the DNA. The table has roughly 410,000 clones, 75% to 90% seen once. Enrollment of patients from Seattle took place during active infection, with longitudinal follow-up. CDR3 length: 17 residues. Germline V gives CDR1 SGHTA, CDR2 FQGNSA. Unmatched junction bases numbered 8, after V lost 0 bases and J lost 1 base.

The receptor was isolated from a woman aged 35 to 49 with COVID-19, enrolled during active disease. Sequenced sample: peripheral blood. The V and J genes are TRBV7-2 and TRBJ2-7; 8 positions match TRBD2. The CDR3 DNA reads as TGTGCCAGCAGCTTAGCGCTGGCTAGCGGGCAATCCTACGAGCAGTACTTC. Protein product: CASSLALASGQSYEQYF.